What follows are 6 T cell receptor beta chains derived from one specimen sequenced in a study of cytotoxic CD8 clonotypes in ibrutinib-treated CLL. Produced via immunoSEQ multiplex PCR; TCRdb's table is partial and in-frame only. The table has nearly 300,000 clones, roughly three quarters seen once; the top ten hold approximately 5.6%. Specimen: PBMCs, collected at disease progression, from a patient treated with ibrutinib. Receptors were obtained from a human donor with chronic lymphocytic leukemia.

This clone has just a few counts. The CDR3 loop reads CASSLTGENQETQYF. CDR3 nucleotides: TGTGCCAGCAGCTTAACTGGGGAGAACCAAGAGACCCAGTACTTC. The V call is TRBV7-3, the J call TRBJ2-5; D is possibly TRBD2 (5 bases). The germline gives CDR1 SGHTA, CDR2 FQGTGA. V dropped 0 bases and J dropped 0 bases, with 8 bases sitting between them. This CDR3 is built from 15 residues. Together with reference TRBV7-3 and TRBJ2-5, the CDR3 gives the full variable domain: GAGVSQTPSNKVTEKGKYVELRCDPISGHTALYWYRQSLGQGPEFLIYFQGTGAADDSGLPNDRFFAVRPEGSVSTLKIQRTERGDSAVYLCASSLTGENQETQYFGPGTRLLVL.

The chain links TRBV25-1 to TRBJ2-7; D is ambiguous. V was shortened by 5 bases and J by 0 bases, with 14 bases between the two germline ends. This CDR3 has 15 residues. Germline lookup yields CDR1 MGHDK and CDR2 SYGVNS. The CDR3 coding sequence is TGTGCCAGCAGTAATGGGCAGTGGAGCTCCTACGAGCAGTACTTC. Translation: CASSNGQWSSYEQYF.

The rearrangement uses TRBV28 and TRBJ2-7; maybe TRBD2 (5 bases). The CDR3 contains 14 residues. Trimming removed 5 bases from V and 0 bases from J, with 11 bases in between. The germline V gene encodes CDR1 MDHEN and CDR2 SYDVKM. This CDR3 reads CASSVRGDSYEQYF. In nucleotides, the CDR3 is TGTGCCAGCAGTGTCCGGGGAGACTCCTACGAGCAGTACTTC. Looking up the rest from reference TRBV28 and TRBJ2-7 gives the full variable domain: DVKVTQSSRYLVKRTGEKVFLECVQDMDHENMFWYRQDPGLGLRLIYFSYDVKMKEKGDIPEGYSVSREKKERFSLILESASTNQTSMYLCASSVRGDSYEQYFGPGTRLTVT.

V gene TRBV9 combines with J gene TRBJ2-7; possibly TRBD1 for D (5 bases). The CDR3 runs to 15 residues. Germline CDR1 is SGDLS and CDR2 is YYNGEE. The germline V and J ends were trimmed by 2 bases and 3 bases, with 15 bases remaining between them. CDR3 nucleotide sequence: TGTGCCAGCAGCGTTGACAGTACACTTGGCTACGAGCAGTACTTC. This codes for CASSVDSTLGYEQYF.

V and J are TRBV19 and TRBJ1-4; D might be TRBD1 (5 bases). Germline-derived CDR1 and CDR2 are LNHDA and SQIVND (reference sequence). Trimming took 8 bases from V and 5 from J, leaving 9 bases between them. This CDR3 is 12 amino acids long. As DNA, the CDR3 is TGTGCCAGTCGGCGACAGAATGAAAAACTGTTTTTT. It yields the protein CASRRQNEKLFF. Looking up the rest from reference TRBV19 and TRBJ1-4 gives the full variable domain: DGGITQSPKYLFRKEGQNVTLSCEQNLNHDAMYWYRQDPGQGLRLIYYSQIVNDFQKGDIAEGYSVSREKKESFPLTVTSAQKNPTAFYLCASRRQNEKLFFGSGTQLSVL.

The V gene is TRBV5-1, the J gene TRBJ1-1; TRBD1 matches 7 bases. The CDR3 sequence is 15 residues long. Trimming at V came to 4 bases and at J to 0 bases, leaving 6 bases not matched to a gene. Germline V gene data show CDR1 as SGHRS and CDR2 as YFSETQ. The CDR3 loop reads CASSTGTELNTEAFF. The DNA of the CDR3 is TGCGCCAGCAGCACAGGGACAGAACTGAACACTGAAGCTTTCTTT.